This TCR beta chain was sequenced in a study of tumor-infiltrating lymphocytes in oesophageal squamous cell carcinoma. CDR3 length: 15 residues. Germline V gene lookup returns CDR1 MDHEN and CDR2 SYDVKM. The V end lost 2 bases, the J end lost 0 bases, and 11 bases lay between the germline ends. TCRdb passed the PCR reads through MiXCR, listing each CDR3 protein once. The sample lists roughly 10,000 distinct CDR3 sequences; less than 75% were seen once. By share, this clonotype ranks as medium-sized (0.01 to 0.1%). The V call is TRBV28, the J call TRBJ2-7, with D possibly TRBD1 on 5 matching bases. The sequenced material came from esophageal tumor tissue. This TCR derives from a female donor with esophageal squamous cell carcinoma. The CDR3 nucleotides read TGTGCCAGCAGTTTAGACGTCAGGGCCTCCTACGAGCAGTACTTC. It translates to CASSLDVRASYEQYF. Combining the CDR3 with reference TRBV28 and TRBJ2-7 gives the whole variable domain DVKVTQSSRYLVKRTGEKVFLECVQDMDHENMFWYRQDPGLGLRLIYFSYDVKMKEKGDIPEGYSVSREKKERFSLILESASTNQTSMYLCASSLDVRASYEQYFGPGTRLTVT.